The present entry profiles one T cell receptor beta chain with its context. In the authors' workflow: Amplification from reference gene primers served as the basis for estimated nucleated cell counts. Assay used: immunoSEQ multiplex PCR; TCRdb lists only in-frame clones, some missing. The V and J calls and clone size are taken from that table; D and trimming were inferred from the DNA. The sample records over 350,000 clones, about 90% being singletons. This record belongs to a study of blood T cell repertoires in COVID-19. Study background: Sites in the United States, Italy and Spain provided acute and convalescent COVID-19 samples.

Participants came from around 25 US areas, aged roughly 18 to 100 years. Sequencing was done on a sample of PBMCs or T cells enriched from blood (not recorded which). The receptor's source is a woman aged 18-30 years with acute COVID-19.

The DNA for the CDR3 is TGTGCCAGCAGCGCCTCCAGCGGGAGGGCCTATCGCACAGATACGCAGTATTTT. This encodes CASSASSGRAYRTDTQYF. The gene calls are TRBV9 and TRBJ2-3; 10 nucleotides line up with TRBD2. The CDR3 is made up of 18 amino acids. V lost 3 bases to trimming and J lost 1 base; unmatched junction nucleotides: 11. Germline assignment: CDR1 SGDLS and CDR2 YYNGEE. The full variable domain, completed using reference TRBV9 and TRBJ2-3, is DSGVTQTPKHLITATGQRVTLRCSPRSGDLSVYWYQQSLDQGLQFLIQYYNGEERAKGNILERFSAQQFPDLHSELNLSSLELGDSALYFCASSASSGRAYRTDTQYFGPGTRLTVL.